The clone carrying this T cell receptor (beta chain) occurred many times. V lost 4 bases and J lost 2; bases outside the gene matches: 7. The CDR3 is 14 residues long. Germline CDR1 is DFQATT and CDR2 is SNEGSKA (reference sequence). This sample was taken from a study of T cells in Graves' hyperthyroidism and ophthalmopathy. Template material for amplifying TCR beta CDR3 regions consisted of RNA transcripts. Initially, a first-round RT-PCR of the TCR CDR3 employed the HTBI primer set. MiXCR, applied by TCRdb to the multiplex PCR reads, yields one record per CDR3 protein. The sample records about 640,000 distinct CDR3 sequences, 20% being singletons. The diagnostic basis comprised clinical symptoms, serum thyroxine and TRAb, thyroid ultrasound and orbital computed tomography.

This sequence joins TRBV20-1 and TRBJ2-5, with 7 bases identical to TRBD2. The source of this sequence is a man younger than 40 with Graves' ophthalmopathy. The sequencing input was blood. CDR3 sequence (DNA): TGCAGTGCTACGGCTGGGGGGGTACAAGAGACCCAGTACTTC. It codes for CSATAGGVQETQYF.